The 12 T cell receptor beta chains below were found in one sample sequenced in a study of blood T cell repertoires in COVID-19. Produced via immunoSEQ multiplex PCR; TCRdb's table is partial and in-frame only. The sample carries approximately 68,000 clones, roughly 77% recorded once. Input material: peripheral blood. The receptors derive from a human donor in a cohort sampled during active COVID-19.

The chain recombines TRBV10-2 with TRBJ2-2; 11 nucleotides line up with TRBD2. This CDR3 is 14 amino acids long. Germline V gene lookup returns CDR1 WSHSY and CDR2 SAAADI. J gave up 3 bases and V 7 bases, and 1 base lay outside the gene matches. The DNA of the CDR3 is TGCGCCAGCACACTAGCGGGGGACACCGGGGAGCTGTTTTTT. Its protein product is CASTLAGDTGELFF.

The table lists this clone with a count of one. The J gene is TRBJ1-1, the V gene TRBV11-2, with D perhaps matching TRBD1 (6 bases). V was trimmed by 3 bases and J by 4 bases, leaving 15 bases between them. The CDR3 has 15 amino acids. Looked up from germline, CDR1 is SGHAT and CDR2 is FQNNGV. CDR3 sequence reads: CASSFSGTRGTEAFF. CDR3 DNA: TGTGCCAGCAGCTTTTCCGGGACCAGGGGCACTGAAGCTTTCTTT.

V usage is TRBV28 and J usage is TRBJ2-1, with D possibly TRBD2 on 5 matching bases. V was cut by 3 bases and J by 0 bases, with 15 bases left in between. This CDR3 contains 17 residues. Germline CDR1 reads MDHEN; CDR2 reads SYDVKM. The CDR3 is CASSFLSSWGSYNEQFF. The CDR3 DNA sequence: TGTGCCAGCAGTTTCCTCTCTAGCTGGGGCTCCTACAATGAGCAGTTCTTC. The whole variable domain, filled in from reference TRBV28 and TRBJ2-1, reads DVKVTQSSRYLVKRTGEKVFLECVQDMDHENMFWYRQDPGLGLRLIYFSYDVKMKEKGDIPEGYSVSREKKERFSLILESASTNQTSMYLCASSFLSSWGSYNEQFFGPGTRLTVL.

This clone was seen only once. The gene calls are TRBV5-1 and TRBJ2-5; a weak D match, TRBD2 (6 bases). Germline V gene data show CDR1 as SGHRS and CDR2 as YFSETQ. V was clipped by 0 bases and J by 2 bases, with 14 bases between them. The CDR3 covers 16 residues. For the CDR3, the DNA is TGCGCCAGCAGCTTGGAGGGCACGGGAGTTCAAGAGACCCAGTACTTC. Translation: CASSLEGTGVQETQYF.

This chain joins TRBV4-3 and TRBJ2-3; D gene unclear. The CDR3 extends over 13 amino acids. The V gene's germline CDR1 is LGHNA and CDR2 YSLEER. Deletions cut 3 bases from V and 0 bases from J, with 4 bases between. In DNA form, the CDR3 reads TGCGCCAGCAGCCACACTAGCACAGATACGCAGTATTTT. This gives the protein CASSHTSTDTQYF.

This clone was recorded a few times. CDR3 coding DNA: TGTGCCAGCAGTTACAGGGACACCGGGGAGCTGTTTTTT. This sequence encodes CASSYRDTGELFF. The V gene is TRBV7-3, the J gene TRBJ2-2, with D maybe TRBD1 (6 bases). The CDR3 covers 13 residues. Looked up from germline, CDR1 is SGHTA and CDR2 is FQGTGA. The V and J ends lost 6 bases and 3 bases respectively, with 8 bases between them. Drawing the rest from reference TRBV7-3 and TRBJ2-2, the complete variable domain is GAGVSQTPSNKVTEKGKYVELRCDPISGHTALYWYRQSLGQGPEFLIYFQGTGAADDSGLPNDRFFAVRPEGSVSTLKIQRTERGDSAVYLCASSYRDTGELFFGEGSRLTVL.

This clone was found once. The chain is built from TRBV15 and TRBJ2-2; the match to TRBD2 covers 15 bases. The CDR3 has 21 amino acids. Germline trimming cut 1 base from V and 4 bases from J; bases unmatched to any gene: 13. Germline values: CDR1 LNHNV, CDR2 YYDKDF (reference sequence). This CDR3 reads CATSRVLGLAGGTGSTGELFF. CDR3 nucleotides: TGTGCCACCAGCAGAGTCCTCGGACTAGCGGGAGGGACGGGGTCCACCGGGGAGCTGTTTTTT.

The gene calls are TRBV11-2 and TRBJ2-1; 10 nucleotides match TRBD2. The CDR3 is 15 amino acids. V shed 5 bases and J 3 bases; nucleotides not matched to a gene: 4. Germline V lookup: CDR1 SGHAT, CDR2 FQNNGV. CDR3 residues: CASSPGLAYYNEQFF. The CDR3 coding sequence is TGTGCCAGCAGCCCGGGACTAGCGTACTACAATGAGCAGTTCTTC.

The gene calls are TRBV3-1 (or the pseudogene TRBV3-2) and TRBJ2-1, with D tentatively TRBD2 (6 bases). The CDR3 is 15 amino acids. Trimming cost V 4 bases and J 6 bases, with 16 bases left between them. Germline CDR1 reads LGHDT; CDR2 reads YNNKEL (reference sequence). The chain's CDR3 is CASSLRLGPSNEQFF. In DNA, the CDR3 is TGTGCCAGCAGCCTGCGACTAGGACCGAGCAATGAGCAGTTCTTC.

CDR3 in DNA: TGTGCCAGCAGTTTATGGGGGGGTCCCGGGGAGCTGTTTTTT. Encoded protein: CASSLWGGPGELFF. The chain couples TRBV27 to TRBJ2-2; 7 bases are shared with TRBD2. V lost 1 base and J lost 6; bases outside the gene matches: 2. CDR1 MNHEY and CDR2 SMNVEV come from the germline V gene (reference sequence). This CDR3 is built from 14 residues.

CDR3 nucleotide sequence: TGTGCCAGCAGTTTATTCGGTCTAACTCCCTACGAGCAGTACTTC. As protein: CASSLFGLTPYEQYF. V gene TRBV27 combines with J gene TRBJ2-7; D is uncertain. V was pared by 1 base and J by 2 bases, with 12 bases between. The germline V gene encodes CDR1 MNHEY and CDR2 SMNVEV (reference sequence). This CDR3 is built from 15 residues.

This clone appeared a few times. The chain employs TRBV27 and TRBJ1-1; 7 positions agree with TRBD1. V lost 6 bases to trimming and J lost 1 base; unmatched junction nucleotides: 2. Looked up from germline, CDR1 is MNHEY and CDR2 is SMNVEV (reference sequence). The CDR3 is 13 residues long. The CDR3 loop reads CASRRTGNTEAFF. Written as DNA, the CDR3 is TGTGCCAGCAGACGGACAGGGAACACTGAAGCTTTCTTT.